This T cell receptor beta chain stems from a study of vaccination and CD4 T cells after COVID-19. Treatment defined: approximately 11-day PBMC culture with coronavirus spike peptide pools or control peptides (ViraFEST assay). Investigators obtained the unexposed donor's CD4+ T cells before the COVID-19 pandemic (2011-2018). Details on this clonotype: Its antigen is not known.

Trimming removed 6 bases from V and 0 bases from J, with 11 bases in between. The CDR3 runs 14 residues. CDR1 is LNHDA, CDR2 SQIVND, per germline (reference sequence). Sequencing of the DNA from cultured CD4+ T cells was carried out with the Oncomine TCR Beta short-read assay. Genomic DNA was taken out of cultured CD4+ T cells by extraction. Each CDR3 protein gets one entry after TCRdb re-called the PCR reads with MiXCR. The sample contains fewer than 10,000 distinct CDR3 sequences, about 35% of which appear only once. The clonotype was recovered from a human donor in good health. V and J are TRBV19 and TRBJ1-2; D not resolved. Material for sequencing was CD4+ T cells from blood, cultured in vitro. The CDR3 here is CASRLTAANYGYTF. For the CDR3, the DNA is TGTGCCAGTAGGCTTACGGCAGCTAACTATGGCTACACCTTC.